These T cell receptor beta chains were read from a single sample in a study of T cell responses to AZD1222 COVID-19 vaccine. Sequencing used immunoSEQ multiplex PCR; TCRdb keeps in-frame clones, though not all of them. Here the sample spans about 79,000 clones, around 80% being singletons. The starting material was peripheral blood, obtained on day 0 of AZD1222 vaccination. The origin of the receptors is an adult in good health. CDR3s include the opening cysteine and the closing phenylalanine or tryptophan. The D gene is left open where the match is weak. Size values are once, few and many counts, or a class for expanded clones, and some rows have none.

>TRBJ2-5|TRBV11-2|NA|NA
CASSLEPVTVAAPSGTQYF
TGTGCCAGCAGCTTGGAGCCGGTCACCGTAGCGGCGCCCTCAGGAACCCAGTACTTC
>TRBJ2-1|TRBV30|once|TRBD1
CAWSVRDSYSHNEQFF
TGTGCCTGGAGTGTACGGGACAGTTATTCCCACAATGAGCAGTTCTTC
>TRBJ2-5|TRBV12-3/TRBV12-4|NA|NA
CASSLMETQYF
TGTGCCAGCAGTCTGATGGAGACCCAGTACTTC
>TRBJ1-2|TRBV25-1|NA|NA
CASSDQSWSHQGYTF
TGTGCCAGCAGTGACCAGAGTTGGAGCCACCAAGGCTACACCTTC
>TRBJ2-5|TRBV6-4|NA|NA
CASSKTRGETQYF
TGTGCCAGCAGCAAGACTAGAGGAGAGACCCAGTACTTC
>TRBJ1-6|TRBV12-3/TRBV12-4|NA|NA
CASRDNSPLHF
TGTGCCAGCCGAGATAATTCACCCCTCCACTTT
>TRBJ1-5|TRBV19|NA|NA
CASNDLRPGRSSNQPQHF
TGTGCCAGTAACGACCTGCGCCCCGGACGGTCGAGCAATCAGCCCCAGCATTTT
>TRBJ1-1|TRBV3-1/TRBV3-2|NA|NA
CASSRVGGVTEAFF
TGTGCCAGCAGCCGAGTCGGGGGCGTCACTGAAGCTTTCTTT
>TRBJ2-7|TRBV11-2|few|TRBD1
CASSSPRTGLSYEQYF
TGTGCCAGCAGCTCCCCACGGACAGGGCTCTCCTACGAGCAGTACTTC
>TRBJ2-7|TRBV7-8|few|TRBD2
CASSPGLAETYEQYF
TGTGCCAGCAGCCCTGGACTAGCGGAAACCTACGAGCAGTACTTC
>TRBJ1-2|TRBV25-1|NA|TRBD1
CASSEGTGGWGYTF
TGTGCCAGCAGTGAAGGGACAGGGGGCTGGGGCTACACCTTC
>TRBJ2-5|TRBV19|NA|TRBD1
CASRSDRWKETQYF
TGTGCCAGTAGGTCGGACAGGTGGAAAGAGACCCAGTACTTC
>TRBJ1-5|TRBV18|NA|NA
CASSPYSDQPQHF
TGTGCCAGCTCACCTTACAGTGACCAGCCCCAGCATTTT
>TRBJ2-4|TRBV27|NA|NA
CASSSPTRTIQYF
TGTGCCAGCAGTTCTCCGACTAGGACCATTCAGTACTTC
>TRBJ2-2|TRBV6-5|NA|NA
CASSYSPAGAGELFF
TGTGCCAGCAGTTACTCACCGGCAGGGGCCGGGGAGCTGTTTTTT
>TRBJ1-1|TRBV12-3/TRBV12-4|NA|NA
CASRQPSGTEAFF
TGTGCCAGCAGACAACCGTCGGGCACTGAAGCTTTCTTT
>TRBJ2-7|TRBV14|NA|TRBD1
CASSPTGGPYEQYF
TGTGCCAGCAGCCCGACAGGGGGACCCTACGAGCAGTACTTC
>TRBJ1-5|TRBV20-1|NA|NA
CSASGLRDRHSNQPQHF
TGCAGTGCGAGTGGGCTCCGGGACCGCCACAGCAATCAGCCCCAGCATTTT
>TRBJ1-3|TRBV3-1/TRBV3-2|NA|NA
CASSQDWRNTIYF
TGTGCCAGCAGCCAAGATTGGCGAAACACCATATATTTT
>TRBJ1-5|TRBV6-5|NA|NA
CASTQSSGQPQHF
TGTGCCAGCACCCAATCCTCCGGGCAGCCCCAGCATTTT
>TRBJ2-1|TRBV30|NA|NA
CAWSAPGPAPNEQFF
TGTGCCTGGAGTGCCCCCGGACCGGCGCCGAATGAGCAGTTCTTC
>TRBJ2-1|TRBV24-1|few|NA
CATSRANEQFF
TGTGCCACCAGTCGGGCCAATGAGCAGTTCTTC
>TRBJ2-3|TRBV27|NA|NA
CASSLTRGTDTQYF
TGTGCCAGCAGTTTAACGCGGGGCACAGATACGCAGTATTTT
>TRBJ1-1|TRBV6-5|NA|NA
CASRFPGGSTEAFF
TGTGCCAGCAGGTTCCCGGGGGGTAGTACTGAAGCTTTCTTT
>TRBJ2-3|TRBV18|NA|TRBD1
CASSPRTGSITDTQYF
TGTGCCAGCTCACCAAGGACAGGGTCTATCACAGATACGCAGTATTTT
>TRBJ1-5|TRBV2|few|NA
CASSEGLSRQPQHF
TGTGCCAGCAGTGAAGGACTGTCTAGGCAGCCCCAGCATTTT
>TRBJ1-1|TRBV9|NA|NA
CASRGVRGTEAFF
TGTGCCAGCAGGGGTGTCAGGGGAACTGAAGCTTTCTTT
>TRBJ2-1|TRBV6-5|NA|TRBD2
CASNLAGQTYNEQFF
TGTGCCAGCAATTTAGCGGGACAAACTTACAATGAGCAGTTCTTC
>TRBJ2-7|TRBV5-8|NA|NA
CASSSTTASYEQYF
TGTGCCAGCAGCTCGACGACGGCCAGCTACGAGCAGTACTTC
>TRBJ2-4|TRBV5-4|NA|TRBD2
CASSLGESGVAKNIQYF
TGTGCCAGCAGCTTGGGAGAAAGCGGGGTAGCCAAAAACATTCAGTACTTC
>TRBJ2-7|TRBV18|NA|TRBD1
CASSPAGTGGYEQYF
TGTGCCAGCTCACCAGCCGGGACAGGAGGGTACGAGCAGTACTTC
>TRBJ2-7|TRBV4-2|NA|TRBD2
CASSHEAGGPGQYF
TGTGCCAGCAGCCATGAAGCGGGGGGGCCAGGGCAGTACTTC
>TRBJ2-7|TRBV7-9|NA|NA
CASSLDLGGAYEQYF
TGTGCCAGCAGCTTAGATCTCGGTGGGGCCTACGAGCAGTACTTC
>TRBJ1-2|TRBV29-1|NA|NA
CSVENSANYGYTF
TGCAGCGTTGAGAACAGCGCTAACTATGGCTACACCTTC
>TRBJ2-1|TRBV10-2|NA|TRBD2
CASSETSGTGRGEQFF
TGCGCCAGCAGTGAAACTAGCGGGACGGGTCGCGGTGAGCAGTTCTTC